The clone carrying this T cell receptor beta chain has at least ten counts. Its antigen is still unknown. Trimming took 0 bases from V and 6 from J, leaving 13 bases between them. This CDR3 is built from 14 residues. The germline CDR1 and CDR2 sequences are SGDLS and YYNGEE. PBMCs were obtained from 7.5 to 10 ml fresh peripheral blood. The sample is drawn from a study of T cells in Graves' hyperthyroidism and ophthalmopathy. Regarding the study as a whole: Most expanded thyroid clonotypes above 0.001 recurred in blood.

The source material, RNA transcripts, was used to amplify TCR beta CDR3 regions. HTBI primers drove first-round RT-PCR of the TCR CDR3. In TCRdb, the multiplex PCR reads were re-called with MiXCR into one record per CDR3 protein. The data contain about 250,000 distinct CDR3 sequences, more than 20% of them singletons. This clonotype originated in a woman aged 40 to 50 with Graves' ophthalmopathy. Sequenced sample: blood. The chain uses TRBV9 and TRBJ2-7, with D perhaps given as TRBD1 or TRBD2 (5 bases each). The CDR3 here is CASSVDPGPVEQYF. In DNA, the CDR3 is TGTGCCAGCAGCGTAGATCCGGGACCGGTCGAGCAGTACTTC.